What follows are 28 T cell receptor beta chains derived from one specimen sequenced in a study of blood T cell repertoires in COVID-19. TCRdb keeps only in-frame clones here, not all; method: immunoSEQ multiplex PCR. The table has 90,000 or so clones, approximately 90% seen once. The sequencing input was peripheral blood. Receptors originate from a human donor with active COVID-19. The donor label of this sample is uncertain.

The V call is TRBV7-3, the J call TRBJ1-3; D might be TRBD1 (6 bases). V lost 6 bases and J 8 bases, leaving 14 bases between the germline ends. Germline V gene lookup returns CDR1 SGHTA and CDR2 FQGTGA. The CDR3 runs 13 residues. The CDR3 is CASSRDNQDTIYF. CDR3 sequence (DNA): TGTGCCAGCAGTCGGGACAATCAGGACACCATATATTTT.

Only a few counts were recorded for this clone. The rearrangement links TRBV7-9 to TRBJ1-6, with a weak D call TRBD1 (6 bases). This CDR3 spans 15 amino acids. CDR1 SEHNR and CDR2 FQNEAQ come from the germline V gene (reference sequence). V lost 5 bases and J 6 bases, leaving 14 bases between the germline ends. CDR3 DNA sequence: TGTGCCAGCAGCCCTCGGACAGCCGGTAATTCACCCCTCCACTTT. Translating it yields CASSPRTAGNSPLHF.

The V and J genes are TRBV28 and TRBJ1-2; 7 bases line up with TRBD1. The trim removed 5 bases at V and 3 bases at J, leaving 3 bases unmatched. The CDR3 is 13 residues long. Germline CDR1 is MDHEN and CDR2 is SYDVKM. This chain's CDR3 is CASSDREDYGYTF. In nucleotides, the CDR3 is TGTGCCAGCAGTGACAGGGAAGACTATGGCTACACCTTC.

This clone was seen a single time. This chain links TRBV7-6 with TRBJ2-3, with 7 bases fitting TRBD2. Germline loops: CDR1 SGHVS, CDR2 FNYEAQ. CDR3 length: 16 amino acids. V lost 5 bases and J lost 0; bases outside the gene matches: 8. Here the CDR3 DNA reads TGTGCCAGCAGCCCCGGGGGGATGGGGAGCACAGATACGCAGTATTTT. This sequence encodes CASSPGGMGSTDTQYF.

The V and J genes are TRBV28 and TRBJ2-7, with TRBD2 matching over 13 bases. Germline loops: CDR1 MDHEN, CDR2 SYDVKM. V shed 3 bases, J shed 6 bases, and the junction held 11 bases outside the gene matches. This CDR3 region has 17 residues. In DNA, the CDR3 is TGTGCCAGCAGTTTGACCCCCGGGACTAGCGGGGTGTGCGAGCAGTACTTC. This gives the protein CASSLTPGTSGVCEQYF.

The genes are TRBV5-5 and TRBJ2-7, with a weak D call TRBD1 (5 bases). CDR3 length: 14 amino acids. The V and J ends lost 1 base and 4 bases respectively, with 12 bases between them. CDR1 is SGHKS and CDR2 is YYEKEE in the germline V gene (reference sequence). The CDR3 nucleotides are TGTGCCAGCAGCTTGAGGGGTGGTGGTTACGAGCAGTACTTC. This translates into CASSLRGGGYEQYF.

The genes are TRBV6-6 and TRBJ2-3, with D perhaps matching TRBD1 (7 bases). The V and J ends lost 7 bases and 5 bases respectively, with 19 bases between them. Germline values: CDR1 MNHNY, CDR2 SVGAGI (reference sequence). This CDR3 spans 15 amino acids. DNA of the CDR3: TGTGCCAGCACACTTCAGGGGGGCCGAGAAGATACGCAGTATTTT. It yields the protein CASTLQGGREDTQYF.

The chain is built from TRBV2 and TRBJ1-2; D is perhaps TRBD1 (6 bases). This CDR3 contains 14 residues. Germline-derived CDR1 and CDR2 are SNHLY and FYNNEI. Trimming removed 6 bases from V and 4 bases from J, with 15 bases in between. The CDR3 bases are TGTGCCAGCAGCCCTGGGACAACAGGCTATGGCTACACCTTC. This encodes CASSPGTTGYGYTF. The whole variable domain, remainder taken from reference TRBV2 and TRBJ1-2, is EPEVTQTPSHQVTQMGQEVILRCVPISNHLYFYWYRQILGQKVEFLVSFYNNEISEKSEIFDDQFSVERPDGSNFTLKIRSTKLEDSAMYFCASSPGTTGYGYTFGSGTRLTVV.

This chain connects TRBV19 to TRBJ1-3; perhaps TRBD1 as D (5 bases). V was cut by 4 bases and J by 2 bases, with 9 bases left in between. The CDR3 runs 14 residues. Germline V gene data show CDR1 as LNHDA and CDR2 as SQIVND (reference sequence). The CDR3 loop is CASSTSGTGNTIYF. The CDR3 coding sequence is TGTGCCAGTAGTACCTCAGGGACTGGAAACACCATATATTTT.

The V call is TRBV11-3, the J call TRBJ2-7; TRBD1 aligns across 8 bases. The junction had 6 bases not matched to a gene; V was cut back by 5 bases and J by 3 bases. The CDR3 is made up of 14 amino acids. Germline CDR1 reads SGHNT; CDR2 reads YENEEA. CDR3 sequence (DNA): TGTGCCAGCAGCCTACAGGGGGGAAGCTACGAGCAGTACTTC. This sequence encodes CASSLQGGSYEQYF.

The chain couples TRBV23-1 to TRBJ2-1; 7 bases match TRBD1. TRBV23-1 is flagged as an ORF with uncertain function. The CDR3 spans 15 residues. Trimming took 6 bases from V and 4 from J; bases not matched to a gene: 9. The CDR3 nucleotides are TGCGCCAGCAGACGAGGGGGCTTGGGGTACAATGAGCAGTTCTTC. Encoded protein: CASRRGGLGYNEQFF.

This chain joins TRBV2 and TRBJ2-3; D is perhaps TRBD2 (6 bases). Germline V lookup: CDR1 SNHLY, CDR2 FYNNEI. Trimming pared 6 bases from V and 0 bases from J, leaving 10 bases between. The CDR3 spans 14 residues. In DNA, the CDR3 is TGTGCCAGCAGGGGGGGAGCTAGCACAGATACGCAGTATTTT. Protein: CASRGGASTDTQYF.

This clone was observed a single time. This chain uses TRBV11-2 with TRBJ2-7, with TRBD2 matching 12 bases. Germline V gene sequence: CDR1 SGHAT, CDR2 FQNNGV. The CDR3 is 18 residues long. With V trimmed by 5 bases and J by 4 bases, 15 bases remained unmatched. CDR3 amino acids: CASSPISRTSGVIYEQYF. The CDR3, as DNA: TGTGCCAGCAGCCCTATAAGTCGGACTAGCGGGGTTATATACGAGCAGTACTTC.

The rearrangement links TRBV4-2 to TRBJ2-7; D may be TRBD1 (6 bases). The CDR3 consists of 14 residues. Germline V CDR1 and CDR2: LGHNA, YNFKEQ. V shed 0 bases and J shed 4 bases, with 10 bases lying between them. DNA of the CDR3: TGTGCCAGCAGCCAAGAAAGCAGGGGTTACGAGCAGTACTTC. It specifies CASSQESRGYEQYF.

The chain joins TRBV27 to TRBJ2-5; maybe TRBD2 (5 bases). Germline lookup yields CDR1 MNHEY and CDR2 SMNVEV (reference sequence). The CDR3 length is 15 residues. The germline V and J ends were trimmed by 1 base and 3 bases, with 12 bases remaining between them. CDR3 residues: CASSLLSSFKETQYF. The CDR3 DNA sequence: TGTGCCAGCAGTTTATTGTCTAGCTTCAAAGAGACCCAGTACTTC.

The J gene is TRBJ2-1, the V gene TRBV9, with 8 bases that match TRBD2. The V segment lost 4 bases and the J segment 2 bases; nucleotides outside the gene matches: 11. Germline CDR1 is SGDLS and CDR2 is YYNGEE. This CDR3 is built from 17 residues. The CDR3 coding sequence is TGTGCCAGCAGCCAAATAACCGCGGGGGGCCCCTACAATGAGCAGTTCTTC. It specifies CASSQITAGGPYNEQFF.

This clone was seen a single time. The V call is TRBV6-7, the J call TRBJ2-1; TRBD2 matches at 7 bases. TRBV6-7 is labeled an ORF, and its function is uncertain. V lost 2 bases to trimming and J lost 6 bases; unmatched junction nucleotides: 19. The CDR3 is made up of 19 amino acids. The CDR3 spells CASSYTSLIGGDSANEQFF. In nucleotides, the CDR3 is TGTGCCAGCAGTTACACTTCTCTCATTGGGGGGGATTCTGCCAATGAGCAGTTCTTC.

This chain uses TRBV7-9 with TRBJ2-5; the match to TRBD2 covers 7 bases. CDR1 is SEHNR and CDR2 is FQNEAQ in the germline V gene (reference sequence). CDR3 length: 17 amino acids. With V trimmed by 0 bases and J by 2 bases, 9 bases remained unmatched. For the CDR3, the DNA is TGTGCCAGCAGCTTAGCGCTTCGGGCGGGGGAGCAAGAGACCCAGTACTTC. Protein product: CASSLALRAGEQETQYF.

The chain combines TRBV15 with TRBJ1-3; a possible D gene is TRBD1 (6 bases). Germline CDR1 LNHNV, CDR2 YYDKDF (reference sequence). With 4 bases removed from V and 3 bases from J, the gap between germline ends came to 10 bases. The CDR3 spans 14 residues. The CDR3 is CATSTGVDGNTIYF. The CDR3 nucleotides are TGTGCCACCAGCACAGGGGTGGATGGAAACACCATATATTTT.

The chain joins TRBV5-4 to TRBJ2-1; 8 bases agree with TRBD2. Per the germline V gene, CDR1 is SGHNT and CDR2 is YYREEE (reference sequence). The V and J ends lost 0 bases and 7 bases, in that order; junction bases with no gene match: 3. The CDR3 length is 14 residues. CDR3 region: CASSLGLAGNEQFF. CDR3 nucleotide sequence: TGTGCCAGCAGCTTGGGGCTAGCGGGTAATGAGCAGTTCTTC.

The J gene is TRBJ1-5, the V gene TRBV28, with a weak D call TRBD1 (5 bases). Germline V gene data show CDR1 as MDHEN and CDR2 as SYDVKM. The CDR3 consists of 13 residues. Trimming removed 5 bases at V and 5 bases at J, with 10 bases between. CDR3 region: CASSGGDHQPQHF. In nucleotides, the CDR3 is TGTGCCAGCAGTGGAGGGGATCATCAGCCCCAGCATTTT.

This clone was observed a single time. The genes are TRBV25-1 and TRBJ1-2; the D is unclear. The CDR3 has 14 residues. Germline CDR1 reads MGHDK; CDR2 reads SYGVNS. V was cut by 7 bases and J by 7 bases, with 19 bases left in between. CDR3 region: CASTASRLSGGYTF. The CDR3 coding sequence is TGTGCCAGCACCGCTAGCAGGCTGTCCGGTGGCTACACCTTC.

The chain links TRBV28 to TRBJ2-7, with D maybe TRBD2 (5 bases). Looked up from germline, CDR1 is MDHEN and CDR2 is SYDVKM. This CDR3 has 16 amino acids. V lost 1 base and J lost 2, with 15 bases in between. CDR3 DNA sequence: TGTGCCAGCAGTTTATCCTCGGGATCCACGGCCTACGAGCAGTACTTC. Translation gives CASSLSSGSTAYEQYF.

The rearrangement links TRBV9 to TRBJ2-5; TRBD2 is a possible D gene (6 bases). CDR1 is SGDLS, CDR2 YYNGEE, per germline. This CDR3 spans 17 amino acids. Trimming shortened V by 2 bases and J by 3 bases, and 20 bases separated the two germline ends. CDR3 sequence (DNA): TGTGCCAGCAGCGTGGACCCCCCGGGGGACCAGAAAGAGACCCAGTACTTC. Translating gives CASSVDPPGDQKETQYF.

In this sample, this clone turned up once. The V call is TRBV5-1, the J call TRBJ1-2, with a possible D match to TRBD1 (6 bases). This CDR3 is built from 13 residues. Germline V gene sequence: CDR1 SGHRS, CDR2 YFSETQ. Trimming shortened V by 2 bases and J by 10 bases, and 15 bases separated the two germline ends. CDR3 region: CASSFGQLLDYTF. The DNA for the CDR3 is TGCGCCAGCAGCTTTGGACAGCTTCTCGACTACACCTTC.

The V gene is TRBV28, the J gene TRBJ2-4, with a possible D match to TRBD1 (5 bases). The germline V gene encodes CDR1 MDHEN and CDR2 SYDVKM. The V end lost 6 bases, the J end lost 6 bases, and 18 bases lay between the germline ends. This CDR3 spans 15 amino acids. CDR3 bases: TGTGCCAGCAGCAGGGAAGTTCCGTGGGGAAACATTCAGTACTTC. Protein product: CASSREVPWGNIQYF.

This clone was found once. CDR3 residues: CASSAGAAGGLRLDIQQYF. The DNA for the CDR3 is TGTGCCAGCAGCGCCGGAGCGGCAGGGGGCTTACGGTTGGATATACAGCAGTACTTC. The V and J genes are TRBV7-2 and TRBJ2-7, with 8 nucleotides matching TRBD1. Unmatched junction bases numbered 26, after V lost 5 bases and J lost 8 bases. CDR1 SGHTA and CDR2 FQGNSA come from the germline V gene. The CDR3 covers 19 residues.

This clone was detected only a few times. The V and J genes are TRBV5-1 and TRBJ2-1, with D possibly being TRBD2 (5 bases). The germline V and J ends were trimmed by 4 bases and 7 bases, with 15 bases remaining between them. The CDR3 is made up of 14 amino acids. Per germline, CDR1 SGHRS and CDR2 YFSETQ. Here the CDR3 DNA reads TGCGCCAGCAGCGAAACGGATCGGGGTAATGAGCAGTTCTTC. It encodes CASSETDRGNEQFF.